The sequence of this T cell receptor (beta chain) was determined in a study of radiotherapy plus CTLA-4 blockade in lung cancer. Study results and caveats: TCR clones originating in tumors grew in number in blood after radiotherapy plus ipilimumab. Reports state that early shifts in blood T cell clones, with interferon-beta, best predicted response.

Those with chemo-refractory metastatic non-small-cell lung cancer were treated with focal radiation combined with CTLA-4 blockade using ipilimumab. Assay used: immunoSEQ multiplex PCR; TCRdb lists only in-frame clones, some missing. The sample includes about 81,000 clones, 72% of them seen just once. V was pared by 6 bases and J by 7 bases, with 14 bases of the junction left unmatched. The CDR3 contains 17 residues. CDR1 and CDR2 from the germline V gene are SGHRS and YFSETQ. About this clone itself: Antigen specificity is unknown.

The chain recombines TRBV5-1 with TRBJ2-1; 12 bases agree with TRBD1. The sequencing used peripheral blood, collected from a patient treated with radiotherapy plus ipilimumab. This TCR was recovered from a human donor with non-small cell lung cancer that progressed on radiotherapy plus ipilimumab. Written as DNA, the CDR3 is TGCGCCAGCACCCACGGGCTGGGGACAGGGGGCAAGAATGAGCAGTTCTTC. This sequence encodes CASTHGLGTGGKNEQFF.